Presented here are 19 T cell receptor beta chains from one specimen sequenced in a study of radiation and T cells in renal cell carcinoma. Generated by immunoSEQ multiplex PCR, the TCRdb table keeps only in-frame clones and is missing some. Among around 22,000 clones listed, about three fifths were seen once. Treatment specified: treatment-naive control, cytoreductive nephrectomy. Source: tumor tissue, taken from a patient whose treatment was nephrectomy without radiotherapy. All receptors come from a man aged 35 to 55 with renal cell carcinoma.

This clone appeared a few times. The CDR3 region is CASSPNPGANTGELFF. CDR3 nucleotides: TGCGCCAGCAGCCCGAATCCAGGGGCGAACACCGGGGAGCTGTTTTTT. The chain couples TRBV4-1 to TRBJ2-2, with D maybe TRBD1 (6 bases). V lost 4 bases to trimming and J lost 0 bases, with 12 bases between them. The CDR3 consists of 16 residues. Germline values: CDR1 MGHRA, CDR2 YSYEKL.

This clone was counted a single time. The chain couples TRBV25-1 to TRBJ1-2; TRBD1 is a possible D gene (6 bases). The CDR3 covers 13 residues. Looked up from germline, CDR1 is MGHDK and CDR2 is SYGVNS. Trimming removed 2 bases at V and 6 bases at J, with 10 bases between. In DNA form, the CDR3 reads TGTGCCAGCAGTGAAGGGGGCGGGAATGGCTACACCTTC. Its protein is CASSEGGGNGYTF.

The rearrangement links TRBV2 to TRBJ2-7; TRBD1 agrees at 10 bases. J lost 5 bases, V lost 5 bases, and 3 bases had no gene match. The germline gives CDR1 SNHLY, CDR2 FYNNEI. The length of the CDR3 is 13 residues. The CDR3 region is CASSPGTGDEQYV. In DNA, the CDR3 is TGTGCCAGCAGTCCCGGGACAGGGGACGAGCAGTACGTC.

Of note for this clone: The identical CDR3 is also encoded by other nucleotide sequences in the sample. V is TRBV7-9 and J is TRBJ1-1, with D hard to call. The CDR3 sequence is 11 residues long. Trimming took 6 bases from V and 3 from J, leaving 5 bases between them. Germline CDR1 is SEHNR and CDR2 is FQNEAQ (reference sequence). CDR3 bases: TGTGCCAGCAGTCGGTACACTGAAGCTTTCTTT. This encodes CASSRYTEAFF. The variable domain in full, with the rest retrieved from reference TRBV7-9 and TRBJ1-1, is DTGVSQNPRHKITKRGQNVTFRCDPISEHNRLYWYRQTLGQGPEFLTYFQNEAQLEKSRLLSDRFSAERPKGSFSTLEIQRTEQGDSAMYLCASSRYTEAFFGQGTRLTVV.

Of note for this clone: This specimen includes other DNA sequences encoding the same CDR3. This chain uses TRBV29-1 with TRBJ2-5; 8 positions agree with TRBD1. Germline V gene data show CDR1 as SQVTM and CDR2 as ANQGSEA. The trim removed 3 bases at V and 5 bases at J, leaving 2 bases unmatched. This CDR3 comprises 12 residues. CDR3 coding DNA: TGCAGCGTTGACAGGGGGCGCGAGACCCAGTACTTC. This codes for CSVDRGRETQYF.

CDR3 coding DNA: TGTGCCAGCTCCCGAGAAGGAGGCGGGAACACCGGGGAGCTGTTTTTT. Residues: CASSREGGGNTGELFF. The J gene is TRBJ2-2, the V gene TRBV2; TRBD2 is a possible D gene (5 bases). The CDR3 is 16 residues long. Germline CDR1 SNHLY, CDR2 FYNNEI. With 8 bases removed from V and 1 base from J, the gap between germline ends came to 17 bases.

V is TRBV7-2 and J is TRBJ1-2; D uncertain. The CDR3 sequence is 13 residues long. Trimming cost V 5 bases and J 3 bases, with 10 bases left between them. Germline V gives CDR1 SGHTA, CDR2 FQGNSA. The CDR3 loop is CASSPYQDYGYTF. DNA for the CDR3: TGTGCCAGCAGCCCCTACCAGGACTATGGCTACACCTTC.

V usage is TRBV5-4 and J usage is TRBJ2-1; 10 bases match TRBD2. V shed 4 bases and J 4 bases; nucleotides not matched to a gene: 8. The germline gives CDR1 SGHNT, CDR2 YYREEE (reference sequence). The CDR3 consists of 16 residues. CDR3 DNA sequence: TGTGCCAGCAGCGTGCTAGCGGGAGACACTTACAATGAGCAGTTCTTC. Amino acid sequence: CASSVLAGDTYNEQFF.

The chain has TRBV18 and TRBJ2-1; 8 nucleotides agree with TRBD1. CDR1 KGHSH and CDR2 LQKENI come from the germline V gene. The CDR3 is 15 amino acids. V lost 2 bases and J lost 4; bases outside the gene matches: 4. The CDR3 protein is CASSPSGGAYNEQFF. Here the CDR3 DNA reads TGTGCCAGCTCACCATCAGGGGGCGCTTACAATGAGCAGTTCTTC.

V and J are TRBV19 and TRBJ2-1; D call uncertain. Germline CDR1 LNHDA, CDR2 SQIVND (reference sequence). The CDR3 is 11 amino acids. Trimming removed 5 bases from V and 4 bases from J, with 3 bases in between. For the CDR3, the DNA is TGTGCCAGTAGTCAATACAATGAGCAGTTCTTC. Its protein product is CASSQYNEQFF.

The rearrangement links TRBV6-4 to TRBJ1-5; TRBD1 matches 8 bases. The CDR3 contains 15 residues. The trim removed 5 bases at V and 6 bases at J, leaving 9 bases unmatched. Germline CDR1 and CDR2: MRHNA and SNTAGT. The DNA of the CDR3 is TGTGCCAGCAGTTTGGGACTGACAGGGGTTCAGCCCCAGCATTTT. Protein: CASSLGLTGVQPQHF.

This CDR3 is CASSESTSNQPQHF. CDR3 in DNA: TGTGCCAGCAGTGAATCAACAAGCAATCAGCCCCAGCATTTT. The chain combines TRBV2 with TRBJ1-5; D is uncertain. V lost 2 bases and J lost 1, with 6 bases in between. Germline assignment: CDR1 SNHLY and CDR2 FYNNEI. CDR3 length: 14 amino acids.

The chain combines TRBV2 with TRBJ1-1, with a possible D match to TRBD1 (5 bases). The length of the CDR3 is 14 residues. Germline V lookup: CDR1 SNHLY, CDR2 FYNNEI. Between the trimmed V and J ends, which lost 4 bases and 5 bases, there was a span of 14 bases. The CDR3 here is CASSAGQFGTEAFF. DNA for the CDR3: TGTGCCAGCAGTGCGGGGCAGTTCGGGACTGAAGCTTTCTTT. The entire variable domain, with the rest obtained from reference TRBV2 and TRBJ1-1, is as follows: EPEVTQTPSHQVTQMGQEVILRCVPISNHLYFYWYRQILGQKVEFLVSFYNNEISEKSEIFDDQFSVERPDGSNFTLKIRSTKLEDSAMYFCASSAGQFGTEAFFGQGTRLTVV.

CDR3 sequence (DNA): TGTGCCAGCAGTGTCAAGGTCTATGGCTACACCTTC. Protein product: CASSVKVYGYTF. The chain employs TRBV6-1 and TRBJ1-2; D remains ambiguous. Germline loops: CDR1 MNHNS, CDR2 SASEGT. The CDR3 totals 12 residues. V was cut by 4 bases and J by 4 bases, with 7 bases left in between.

The rearrangement links TRBV25-1 to TRBJ1-1; 11 nucleotides agree with TRBD1. The CDR3 consists of 16 residues. Germline values: CDR1 MGHDK, CDR2 SYGVNS. Trimming took 5 bases from V and 1 from J; bases not matched to a gene: 6. CDR3 bases: TGTGCCAGCAGTCCGGGACAGGGGGGTTGGAACACTGAAGCTTTCTTT. It translates to CASSPGQGGWNTEAFF.

The V gene is TRBV5-1, the J gene TRBJ2-1; 10 bases align to TRBD2. The CDR3 covers 17 residues. V lost 0 bases, J lost 4 bases, and 7 bases stayed unmatched. Germline V gene lookup returns CDR1 SGHRS and CDR2 YFSETQ. The CDR3 nucleotides read TGCGCCAGCAGCTTGGCCGTCGGACTAGCGGATTACAATGAGCAGTTCTTC. The encoded protein is CASSLAVGLADYNEQFF.

CDR3 protein: CASTQANTRHSPLHF. The CDR3 DNA is TGTGCCAGCACCCAAGCGAACACACGGCATTCACCCCTCCACTTT. The genes are TRBV6-5 and TRBJ1-6, with unresolved D. V shed 7 bases and J shed 8 bases, with 18 bases lying between them. The germline V gene has CDR1 MNHEY and CDR2 SVGAGI. The CDR3 is made up of 15 amino acids.

The V and J genes are TRBV5-1 and TRBJ1-4; no definite D call. The V gene lost 1 base and the J gene lost 4 bases, with 8 bases spanning the gap. Germline values: CDR1 SGHRS, CDR2 YFSETQ. The CDR3 is made up of 14 amino acids. DNA for the CDR3: TGCGCCAGCAGCTTGATGGAGCGTAATGAAAAACTGTTTTTT. It yields the protein CASSLMERNEKLFF.

CDR3 nucleotide sequence: TGTGCCAGTAGTCCCGGGACAGGGGTTAGGTGGCAGCCCCAGCATTTT. It encodes CASSPGTGVRWQPQHF. The V gene is TRBV19, the J gene TRBJ1-5, with 10 bases lining up with TRBD1. Germline loops: CDR1 LNHDA, CDR2 SQIVND (reference sequence). The CDR3 is made up of 16 amino acids. J lost 7 bases, V lost 5 bases, and 11 bases had no gene match.